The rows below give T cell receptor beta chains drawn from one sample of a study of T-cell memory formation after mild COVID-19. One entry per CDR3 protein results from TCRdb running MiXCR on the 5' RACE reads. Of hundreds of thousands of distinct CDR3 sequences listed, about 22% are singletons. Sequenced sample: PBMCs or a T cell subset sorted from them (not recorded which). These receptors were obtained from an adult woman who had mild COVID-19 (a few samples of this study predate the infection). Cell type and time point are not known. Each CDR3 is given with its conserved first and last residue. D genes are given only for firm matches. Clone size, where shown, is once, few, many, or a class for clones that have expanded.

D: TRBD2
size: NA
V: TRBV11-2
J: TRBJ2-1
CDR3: CASSFRLAGGTYNEQFF
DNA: TGTGCCAGCAGCTTCCGACTAGCGGGAGGGACCTACAATGAGCAGTTCTTC

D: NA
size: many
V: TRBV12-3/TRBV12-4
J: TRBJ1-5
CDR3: CASSLESNQPQHF
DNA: TGTGCCAGCAGCTTAGAGAGCAATCAGCCCCAGCATTTT

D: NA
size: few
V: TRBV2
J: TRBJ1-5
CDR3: CASRGLGPAQHF
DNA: TGTGCCAGCAGAGGGTTGGGGCCGGCCCAGCATTTT

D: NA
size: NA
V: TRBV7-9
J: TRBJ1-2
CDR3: CASSFDSKYYGYTF
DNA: TGTGCCAGCAGCTTCGACAGCAAATACTATGGCTACACCTTC

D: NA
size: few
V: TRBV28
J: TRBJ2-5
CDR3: CASSFSEFQETQYF
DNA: TGTGCCAGCAGTTTTTCTGAGTTCCAAGAGACCCAGTACTTC

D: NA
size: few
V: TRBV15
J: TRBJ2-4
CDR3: CATSQGPKNIQYF
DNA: TGTGCCACCTCCCAGGGGCCGAAAAACATTCAGTACTTC

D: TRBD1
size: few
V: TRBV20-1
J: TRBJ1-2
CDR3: CSSHVGQGYGYTF
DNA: TGCAGTTCCCACGTGGGACAGGGTTATGGCTACACCTTC

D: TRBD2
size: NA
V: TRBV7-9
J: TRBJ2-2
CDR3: CASSFNRYPGTSGKGTGELFF
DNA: TGTGCCAGCAGCTTTAATAGGTATCCCGGGACTAGCGGGAAAGGCACCGGGGAGCTGTTTTTT

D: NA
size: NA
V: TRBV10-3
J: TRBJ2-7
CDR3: CAISGAGGGEQYF
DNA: TGTGCCATCAGTGGAGCCGGAGGGGGGGAGCAGTACTTC

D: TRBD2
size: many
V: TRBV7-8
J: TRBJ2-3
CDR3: CASSLILASGYPDTQYF
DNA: TGTGCCAGCAGCTTAATTTTGGCTAGCGGGTACCCAGATACGCAGTATTTT

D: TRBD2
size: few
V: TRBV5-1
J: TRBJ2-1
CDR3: CASSLGTSGVEEQFF
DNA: TGCGCCAGCAGCTTGGGGACTAGCGGGGTTGAGGAGCAGTTCTTC

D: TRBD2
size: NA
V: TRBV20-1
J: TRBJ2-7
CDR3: CSARGVAGAPSYEQYF
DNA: TGCAGTGCTAGAGGGGTAGCGGGAGCCCCCTCCTACGAGCAGTACTTC

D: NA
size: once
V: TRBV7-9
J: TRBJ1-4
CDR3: CASSLINFRGTNEKLFF
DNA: TGTGCCAGCAGCTTAATCAACTTCAGGGGAACTAATGAAAAACTGTTTTTT

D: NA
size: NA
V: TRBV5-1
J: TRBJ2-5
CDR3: CASSFKGETQYF
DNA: TGCGCCAGCAGCTTCAAGGGAGAGACCCAGTACTTC

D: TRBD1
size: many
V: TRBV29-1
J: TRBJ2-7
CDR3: CSVSRGYSNEQYF
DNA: TGCAGCGTTTCCAGGGGGTACAGCAACGAGCAGTACTTC

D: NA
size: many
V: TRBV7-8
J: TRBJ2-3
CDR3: CASSLGEWSTDTQYF
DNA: TGTGCCAGCAGCTTAGGAGAGTGGAGCACAGATACGCAGTATTTT

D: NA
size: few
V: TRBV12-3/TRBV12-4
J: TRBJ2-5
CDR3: CASKVGQQETQYF
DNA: TGTGCCAGCAAGGTCGGGCAGCAAGAGACCCAGTACTTC

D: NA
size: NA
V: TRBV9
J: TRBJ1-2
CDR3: CASSPNIYGYTF
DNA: TGTGCCAGCAGCCCGAATATATATGGCTACACCTTC

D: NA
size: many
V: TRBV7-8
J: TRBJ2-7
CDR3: CASSLAQGPSYEQYF
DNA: TGTGCCAGCAGCTTAGCGCAGGGTCCCTCCTACGAGCAGTACTTC

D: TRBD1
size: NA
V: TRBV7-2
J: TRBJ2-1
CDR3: CASSRTGGVDEQFF
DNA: TGTGCCAGCTCCCGGACAGGGGGCGTCGATGAGCAGTTCTTC

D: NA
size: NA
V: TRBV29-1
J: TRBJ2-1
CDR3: CSVEVLGMQFF
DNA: TGCAGCGTTGAAGTCTTGGGGATGCAGTTCTTC

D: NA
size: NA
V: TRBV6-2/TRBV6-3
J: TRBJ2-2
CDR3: CASSYFRGQYTGELFF
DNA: TGTGCCAGCAGTTACTTCAGAGGACAGTACACCGGGGAGCTGTTTTTT

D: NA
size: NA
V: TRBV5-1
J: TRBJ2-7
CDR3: CASSLVETGFYEQYF
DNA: TGCGCCAGCAGCTTGGTGGAGACGGGCTTCTACGAGCAGTACTTC

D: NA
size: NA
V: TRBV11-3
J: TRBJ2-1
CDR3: CASTHSGINNEQFF
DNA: TGTGCCAGCACCCATAGCGGAATCAACAATGAGCAGTTCTTC

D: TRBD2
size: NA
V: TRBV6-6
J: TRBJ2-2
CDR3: CASTLAGGRGWGAGELFF
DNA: TGTGCCAGCACCCTAGCGGGAGGCAGGGGTTGGGGCGCCGGGGAGCTGTTTTTT

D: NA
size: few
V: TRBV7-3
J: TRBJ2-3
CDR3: CASSATGAGTDTQYF
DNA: TGTGCCAGCAGCGCAACGGGGGCCGGCACAGATACGCAGTATTTT